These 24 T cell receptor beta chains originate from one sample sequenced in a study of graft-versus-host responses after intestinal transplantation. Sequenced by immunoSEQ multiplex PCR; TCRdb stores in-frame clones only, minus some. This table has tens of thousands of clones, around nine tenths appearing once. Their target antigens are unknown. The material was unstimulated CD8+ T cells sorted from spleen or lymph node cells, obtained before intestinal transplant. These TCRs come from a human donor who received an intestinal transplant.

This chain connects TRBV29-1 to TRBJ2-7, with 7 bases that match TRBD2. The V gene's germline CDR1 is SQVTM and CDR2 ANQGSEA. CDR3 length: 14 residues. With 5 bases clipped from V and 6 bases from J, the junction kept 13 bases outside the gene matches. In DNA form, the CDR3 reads TGCAGCGTTCCTCGGGAACGGGAGGCCGGCGAGCAGTACTTC. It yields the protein CSVPREREAGEQYF.

The CDR3: CASQIGTVVTDTQYF. CDR3 DNA: TGTGCCAGCCAGATAGGAACCGTTGTGACTGATACGCAGTATTTT. The rearrangement joins TRBV5-6 to TRBJ2-3, with D hard to call. Between the trimmed V and J ends, which lost 7 bases and 6 bases, there was a span of 21 bases. The CDR3 spans 15 residues. Germline CDR1 is SGHDT and CDR2 is YYEEEE.

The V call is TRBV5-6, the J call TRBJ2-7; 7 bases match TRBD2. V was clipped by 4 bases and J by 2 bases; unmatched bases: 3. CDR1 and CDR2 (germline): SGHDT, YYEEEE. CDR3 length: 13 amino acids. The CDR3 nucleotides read TGTGCCAGCAGCCCCGGGACTACCTACGAGCAGTACTTC. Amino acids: CASSPGTTYEQYF. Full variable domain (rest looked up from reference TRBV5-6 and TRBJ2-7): DAGVTQSPTHLIKTRGQQVTLRCSPKSGHDTVSWYQQALGQGPQFIFQYYEEEERQRGNFPDRFSGHQFPNYSSELNVNALLLGDSALYLCASSPGTTYEQYFGPGTRLTVT.

CDR3 loop: CASGLGTGAGNTIYF. The DNA of the CDR3 is TGTGCTAGTGGTTTGGGAACAGGGGCGGGAAACACCATATATTTT. The chain is built from TRBV12-5 and TRBJ1-3; 7 bases fit TRBD1. Trimming removed 1 base from V and 4 bases from J; junction bases left unmatched: 4. CDR3 length: 15 amino acids. Per germline, CDR1 LGHNT and CDR2 FRNRAP.

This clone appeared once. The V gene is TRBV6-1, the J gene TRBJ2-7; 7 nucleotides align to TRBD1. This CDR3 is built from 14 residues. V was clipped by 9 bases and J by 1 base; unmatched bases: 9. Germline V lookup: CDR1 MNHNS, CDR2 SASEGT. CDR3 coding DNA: TGTGCCAGTCAGGGGGAGTGGAGTTCCTACGAGCAGTACTTC. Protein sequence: CASQGEWSSYEQYF.

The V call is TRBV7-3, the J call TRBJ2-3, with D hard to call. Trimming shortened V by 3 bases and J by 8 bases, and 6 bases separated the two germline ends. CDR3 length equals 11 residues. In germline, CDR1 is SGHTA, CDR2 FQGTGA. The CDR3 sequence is CASSFGGTQYF. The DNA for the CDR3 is TGTGCCAGCAGCTTCGGCGGTACGCAGTATTTT.

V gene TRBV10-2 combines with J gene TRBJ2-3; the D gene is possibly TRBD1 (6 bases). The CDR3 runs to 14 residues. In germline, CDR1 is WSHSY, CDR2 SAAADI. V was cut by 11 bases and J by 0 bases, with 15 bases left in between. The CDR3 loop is CAVTGQGSTDTQYF. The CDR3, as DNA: TGCGCCGTTACCGGGCAGGGGAGCACAGATACGCAGTATTTT.

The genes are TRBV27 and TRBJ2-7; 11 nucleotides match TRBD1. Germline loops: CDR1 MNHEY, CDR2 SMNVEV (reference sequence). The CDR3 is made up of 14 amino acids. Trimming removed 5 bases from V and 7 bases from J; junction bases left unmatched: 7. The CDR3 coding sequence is TGTGCCAGCAGTGTCGGACAGGGGGCGAGTGAGCAGTACTTC. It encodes CASSVGQGASEQYF.

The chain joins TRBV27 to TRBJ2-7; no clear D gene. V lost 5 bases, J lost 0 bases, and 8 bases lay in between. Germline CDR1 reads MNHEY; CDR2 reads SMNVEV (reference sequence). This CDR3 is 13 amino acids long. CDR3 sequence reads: CASSPTTSYEQYF. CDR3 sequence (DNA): TGTGCCAGCAGTCCGACGACCTCCTACGAGCAGTACTTC.

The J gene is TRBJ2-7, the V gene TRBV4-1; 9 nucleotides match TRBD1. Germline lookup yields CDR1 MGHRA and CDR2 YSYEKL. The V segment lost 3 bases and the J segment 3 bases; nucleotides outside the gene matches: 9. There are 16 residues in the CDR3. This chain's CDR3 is CASSHQSGTGIYEQYF. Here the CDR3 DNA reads TGCGCCAGCAGCCACCAATCCGGGACAGGGATCTACGAGCAGTACTTC.

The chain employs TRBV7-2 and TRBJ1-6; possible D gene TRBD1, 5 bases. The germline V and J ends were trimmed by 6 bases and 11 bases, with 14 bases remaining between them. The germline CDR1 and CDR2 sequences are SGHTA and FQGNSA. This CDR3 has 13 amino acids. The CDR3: CASSPGTFAPLHF. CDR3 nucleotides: TGTGCCAGCAGTCCCGGGACTTTTGCACCCCTCCACTTT.

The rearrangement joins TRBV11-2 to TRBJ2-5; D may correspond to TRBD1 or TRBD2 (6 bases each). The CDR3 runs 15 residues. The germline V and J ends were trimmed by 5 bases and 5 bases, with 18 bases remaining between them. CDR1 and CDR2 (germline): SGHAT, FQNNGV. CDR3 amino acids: CASSLGGGPPETQYF. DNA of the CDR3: TGTGCCAGCAGCCTGGGTGGGGGGCCCCCGGAGACCCAGTACTTC. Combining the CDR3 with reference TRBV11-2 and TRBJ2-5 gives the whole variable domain EAGVAQSPRYKIIEKRQSVAFWCNPISGHATLYWYQQILGQGPKLLIQFQNNGVVDDSQLPKDRFSAERLKGVDSTLKIQPAKLEDSAVYLCASSLGGGPPETQYFGPGTRLLVL.

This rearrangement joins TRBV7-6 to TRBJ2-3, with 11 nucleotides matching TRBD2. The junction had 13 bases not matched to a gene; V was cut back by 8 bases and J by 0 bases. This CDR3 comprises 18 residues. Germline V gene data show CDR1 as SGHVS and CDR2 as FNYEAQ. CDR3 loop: CASSSGASGRISTDTQYF. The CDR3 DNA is TGTGCCAGCTCCTCCGGGGCTAGCGGGAGGATTAGCACAGATACGCAGTATTTT.

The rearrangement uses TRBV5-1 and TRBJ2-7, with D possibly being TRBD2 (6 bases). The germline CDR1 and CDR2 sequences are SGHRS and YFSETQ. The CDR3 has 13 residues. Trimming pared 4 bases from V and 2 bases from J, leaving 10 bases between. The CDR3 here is CASSPAGPYEQYF. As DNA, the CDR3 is TGCGCCAGCAGCCCGGCGGGACCCTACGAGCAGTACTTC. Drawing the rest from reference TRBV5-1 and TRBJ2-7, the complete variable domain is KAGVTQTPRYLIKTRGQQVTLSCSPISGHRSVSWYQQTPGQGLQFLFEYFSETQRNKGNFPGRFSGRQFSNSRSEMNVSTLELGDSALYLCASSPAGPYEQYFGPGTRLTVT.

For the CDR3, the DNA is TGTGCCAGCAGCTCTACAGGGGCGGGTGGAGATACGCAGTATTTT. Amino acid sequence: CASSSTGAGGDTQYF. J is TRBJ2-3 and V is TRBV7-9, with 7 positions matching TRBD1. Losses at the gene ends were 4 bases for V and 5 bases for J; bases not matched to a gene: 9. Germline V lookup: CDR1 SEHNR, CDR2 FQNEAQ (reference sequence). The CDR3 runs to 15 residues.

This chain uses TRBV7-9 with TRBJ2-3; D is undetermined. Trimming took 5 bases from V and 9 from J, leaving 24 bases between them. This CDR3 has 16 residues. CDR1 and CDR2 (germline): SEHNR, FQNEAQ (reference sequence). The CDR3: CASSLRLSQNPGTQYF. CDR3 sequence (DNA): TGTGCCAGCAGCCTAAGACTCTCGCAAAACCCTGGCACGCAGTATTTT.

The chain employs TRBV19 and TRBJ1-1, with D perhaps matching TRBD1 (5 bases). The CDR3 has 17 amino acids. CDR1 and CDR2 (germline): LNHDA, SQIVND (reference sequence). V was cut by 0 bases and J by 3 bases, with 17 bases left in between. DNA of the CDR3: TGTGCCAGTAGTATAGATGCCCCCTGGGGGTCGGACACTGAAGCTTTCTTT. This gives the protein CASSIDAPWGSDTEAFF.

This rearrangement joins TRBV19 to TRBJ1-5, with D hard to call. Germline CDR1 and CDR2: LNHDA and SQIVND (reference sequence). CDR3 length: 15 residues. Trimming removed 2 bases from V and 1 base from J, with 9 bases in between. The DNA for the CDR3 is TGTGCCAGTAGTATAACTGAGACGAGCAATCAGCCCCAGCATTTT. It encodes CASSITETSNQPQHF.

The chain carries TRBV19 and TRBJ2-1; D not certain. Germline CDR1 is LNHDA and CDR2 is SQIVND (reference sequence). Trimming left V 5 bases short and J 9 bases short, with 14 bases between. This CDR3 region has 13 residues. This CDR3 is CASSLWDESEQFF. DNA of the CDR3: TGTGCCAGTAGTCTCTGGGATGAAAGTGAGCAGTTCTTC.

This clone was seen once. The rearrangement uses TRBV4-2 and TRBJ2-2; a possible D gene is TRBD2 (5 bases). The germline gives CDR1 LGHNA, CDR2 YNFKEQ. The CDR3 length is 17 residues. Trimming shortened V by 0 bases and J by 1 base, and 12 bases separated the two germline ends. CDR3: CASSQDDASLNTGELFF. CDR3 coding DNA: TGTGCCAGCAGCCAAGATGACGCTAGCTTGAACACCGGGGAGCTGTTTTTT.

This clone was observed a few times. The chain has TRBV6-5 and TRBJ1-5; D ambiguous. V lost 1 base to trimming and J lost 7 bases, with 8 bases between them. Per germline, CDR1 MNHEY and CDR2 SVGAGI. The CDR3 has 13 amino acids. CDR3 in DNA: TGTGCCAGCAGTTACTTTTTGGGCCAGCCCCAGCATTTT. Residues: CASSYFLGQPQHF.

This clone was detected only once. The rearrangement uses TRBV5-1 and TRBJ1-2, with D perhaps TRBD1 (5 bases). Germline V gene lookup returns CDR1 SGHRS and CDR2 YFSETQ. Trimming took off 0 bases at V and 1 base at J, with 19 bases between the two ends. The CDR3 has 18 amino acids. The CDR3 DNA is TGCGCCAGCAGCTTGGTAGGGACGGCCTCATCCCTTAACTATGGCTACACCTTC. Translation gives CASSLVGTASSLNYGYTF.

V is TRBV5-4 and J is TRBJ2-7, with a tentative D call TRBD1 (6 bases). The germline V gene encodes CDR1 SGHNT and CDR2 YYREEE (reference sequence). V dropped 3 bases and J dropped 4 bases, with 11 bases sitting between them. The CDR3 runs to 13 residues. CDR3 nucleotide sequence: TGTGCCAGCAGCTGGGGTAGGGGGTACGAGCAGTACTTC. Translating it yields CASSWGRGYEQYF.

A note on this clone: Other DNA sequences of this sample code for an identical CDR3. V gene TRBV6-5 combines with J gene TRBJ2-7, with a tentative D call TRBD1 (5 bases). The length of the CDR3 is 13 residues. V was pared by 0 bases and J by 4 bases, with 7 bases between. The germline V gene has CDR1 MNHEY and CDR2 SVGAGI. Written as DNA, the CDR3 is TGTGCCAGCAGTTACTCGGGGCCGTACGAGCAGTACTTC. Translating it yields CASSYSGPYEQYF.